The 28 T cell receptor beta chains given below trace back to one sample, sequenced in a study of T cells after posttransplantation cyclophosphamide. The method was immunoSEQ multiplex PCR; TCRdb's version includes in-frame clones alone and lacks a portion of them. The sample holds 20,000 to 25,000 clones, about 90% seen once. Control samples came 1 year after myeloablative marrow transplants with methotrexate plus calcineurin inhibitor. The sample was PBMCs, taken after an allogeneic stem cell transplant with a calcineurin inhibitor and methotrexate. These receptors originate from a female patient aged 45-60 years who received an allogeneic stem cell transplant from an unrelated donor, was CMV-positive, and had chronic GVHD only. The graft donor may be the source of some T cells.

The rearrangement uses TRBV7-2 and TRBJ2-3; weak D call: TRBD2 (6 bases). Trimming removed 6 bases from V and 2 bases from J, with 15 bases in between. The CDR3 sequence is 15 residues long. The germline V gene has CDR1 SGHTA and CDR2 FQGNSA. The CDR3 reads CASSLSGSPTDTQYF. In DNA form, the CDR3 reads TGTGCCAGCAGTTTAAGCGGGTCCCCCACAGATACGCAGTATTTT.

The V call is TRBV18, the J call TRBJ1-5; D is undetermined. V was pared by 3 bases and J by 6 bases, with 18 bases between. The germline gives CDR1 KGHSH, CDR2 LQKENI. The CDR3 is 16 amino acids. The CDR3 here is CASSPGSTPEGQPQHF. The CDR3 DNA reads as TGTGCCAGCTCACCTGGATCTACCCCTGAGGGTCAGCCCCAGCATTTT.

The chain recombines TRBV7-2 with TRBJ1-3; TRBD1 agrees at 7 bases. The V and J ends lost 3 bases and 2 bases, in that order; junction bases with no gene match: 4. The CDR3 runs to 15 residues. Germline V CDR1 and CDR2: SGHTA, FQGNSA. CDR3 protein: CASSFPQGPGNTIYF. CDR3 DNA: TGTGCCAGCAGCTTCCCACAGGGGCCTGGAAACACCATATATTTT.

This chain uses TRBV6-5 with TRBJ2-3; no reliable D call. V lost 0 bases to trimming and J lost 6 bases, with 13 bases between them. The CDR3 contains 15 residues. Germline CDR1 reads MNHEY; CDR2 reads SVGAGI. The CDR3 here is CASSYSSEPGDTQYF. The CDR3 DNA reads TGTGCCAGCAGTTACTCGTCCGAACCCGGGGATACGCAGTATTTT.

A word on this clone: One end of the junction fails to match germline, which may point to a read error. The V call is TRBV7-7, the J call TRBJ2-7; no clear D gene. Germline V gives CDR1 SSHAT, CDR2 FNYEAQ (reference sequence). The CDR3 consists of 13 residues. CDR3 nucleotides: TGTGCTAGCAGCTTAGGTCAGAGAGGCGAGCAGTACTTC. It codes for CASSLGQRGEQYF.

The count of this clone is one. The chain links TRBV19 to TRBJ2-3; D is undetermined. Trimming removed 4 bases from V and 2 bases from J, with 13 bases in between. The CDR3 has 15 residues. The V gene's germline CDR1 is LNHDA and CDR2 SQIVND (reference sequence). In nucleotides, the CDR3 is TGTGCCAGTAGTAAACAGAGCCAGCCCACAGATACGCAGTATTTT. It translates to CASSKQSQPTDTQYF.

The genes are TRBV7-9 and TRBJ1-2, with D possibly being TRBD1 (5 bases). The CDR3 runs 14 residues. In germline, CDR1 is SEHNR, CDR2 FQNEAQ (reference sequence). V lost 5 bases and J 4 bases, leaving 14 bases between the germline ends. CDR3 nucleotide sequence: TGTGCCAGCAGCCCCCCAGGGTGGGCCTATGGCTACACCTTC. Protein sequence: CASSPPGWAYGYTF.

The J gene is TRBJ2-3, the V gene TRBV7-2; TRBD2 aligns across 13 bases. J lost 6 bases, V lost 2 bases, and 5 bases had no gene match. Germline values: CDR1 SGHTA, CDR2 FQGNSA. The CDR3 sequence is 16 residues long. The CDR3 sequence is CASSLFPLAGGDTQYF. In nucleotides, the CDR3 is TGTGCCAGCAGCTTATTCCCACTAGCGGGGGGGGATACGCAGTATTTT.

As to this clone: The junction shows a germline mismatch at one end, possibly a read error. At the DNA level, this CDR3 is encoded by other sequences in the same sample as well. This rearrangement joins TRBV5-4 to TRBJ2-3; 9 positions agree with TRBD1. This CDR3 region has 17 residues. The germline CDR1 and CDR2 sequences are SGHNT and YYREEE (reference sequence). The CDR3 sequence: CASSPEGGGTGTYTQYF. For the CDR3, the DNA is TGCGCCAGCAGCCCCGAGGGTGGGGGGACAGGGACATATACGCAGTATTTT.

The rearrangement uses TRBV28 and TRBJ2-4, with D possibly TRBD2 on 6 matching bases. Germline CDR1 reads MDHEN; CDR2 reads SYDVKM. The V end lost 5 bases, the J end lost 2 bases, and 10 bases lay between the germline ends. The CDR3 covers 14 residues. CDR3 sequence reads: CASSAGGTKNIQYF. In DNA form, the CDR3 reads TGTGCCAGCAGTGCCGGCGGGACCAAAAACATTCAGTACTTC.

The chain has TRBV7-2 and TRBJ1-2; TRBD1 matches at 11 bases. J was trimmed by 1 base and V by 0 bases; bases with no gene match: 4. There are 17 residues in the CDR3. Looked up from germline, CDR1 is SGHTA and CDR2 is FQGNSA. This CDR3 is CASSLAGQGAFNYGYTF. CDR3 DNA sequence: TGTGCCAGCAGCTTAGCCGGACAGGGGGCCTTTAACTATGGCTACACCTTC. The variable domain in full, completed from reference TRBV7-2 and TRBJ1-2, reads GAGVSQSPSNKVTEKGKDVELRCDPISGHTALYWYRQSLGQGLEFLIYFQGNSAPDKSGLPSDRFSAERTGGSVSTLTIQRTQQEDSAVYLCASSLAGQGAFNYGYTFGSGTRLTVV.

V gene TRBV25-1 combines with J gene TRBJ1-2, with 7 nucleotides matching TRBD1. V was pared by 6 bases and J by 6 bases, with 13 bases of the junction left unmatched. Per the germline V gene, CDR1 is MGHDK and CDR2 is SYGVNS. The CDR3 contains 15 residues. The CDR3 reads CASSVQGPALDGYTF. The CDR3 DNA reads as TGTGCCAGCAGCGTACAGGGGCCGGCCCTGGATGGCTACACCTTC.

There are a few counts of this clone. The V and J genes are TRBV7-9 and TRBJ2-7; 8 positions agree with TRBD1. This CDR3 spans 18 amino acids. Germline trimming cut 4 bases from V and 1 base from J; bases unmatched to any gene: 15. CDR1 and CDR2 (germline): SEHNR, FQNEAQ (reference sequence). In DNA form, the CDR3 reads TGTGCCAGCAGCTCGACCGGGGGAGGACAGGGTTCATCCTACGAGCAGTACTTC. Amino acid sequence: CASSSTGGGQGSSYEQYF.

The chain couples TRBV19 to TRBJ2-3; D may be TRBD1 (7 bases). Between the trimmed V and J ends, which lost 3 bases and 6 bases, there was a span of 13 bases. The CDR3 sequence is 14 residues long. The germline V gene encodes CDR1 LNHDA and CDR2 SQIVND (reference sequence). The CDR3 region is CASSISEGADTQYF. The CDR3 DNA reads as TGTGCCAGTAGTATTTCGGAGGGGGCGGATACGCAGTATTTT.

Concerning this clone itself: Other DNA sequences in the same sample also yield this CDR3. The chain combines TRBV5-1 with TRBJ1-1, with 8 bases that match TRBD1. Germline CDR1 is SGHRS and CDR2 is YFSETQ. V was pared by 4 bases and J by 1 base, with 3 bases of the junction left unmatched. This CDR3 contains 14 residues. Here the CDR3 DNA reads TGCGCCAGCAGCACGGGACAGGAGAACACTGAAGCTTTCTTT. It codes for CASSTGQENTEAFF.

The rearrangement links TRBV7-9 to TRBJ2-7; 8 nucleotides line up with TRBD1. The CDR3 is 14 amino acids. Germline V gene sequence: CDR1 SEHNR, CDR2 FQNEAQ (reference sequence). The J segment lost 0 bases and the V segment lost 5 bases, leaving 3 bases of the junction unmatched. CDR3 bases: TGTGCCAGCAGCCGGACAGGGATCTCCTACGAGCAGTACTTC. Encoded protein: CASSRTGISYEQYF.

The J gene is TRBJ1-1, the V gene TRBV29-1, with 11 positions matching TRBD1. This CDR3 spans 13 amino acids. The V segment lost 3 bases and the J segment 6 bases; nucleotides outside the gene matches: 3. CDR1 is SQVTM, CDR2 ANQGSEA, per germline. CDR3 residues: CSVDGQGAPEAFF. The CDR3, as DNA: TGCAGCGTTGACGGACAGGGGGCCCCTGAAGCTTTCTTT.

The chain has TRBV6-1 and TRBJ1-1, with 9 bases fitting TRBD1. Per the germline V gene, CDR1 is MNHNS and CDR2 is SASEGT. The CDR3 extends over 14 amino acids. The trim removed 5 bases at V and 6 bases at J, leaving 7 bases unmatched. The CDR3 DNA reads TGTGCCAGCAGTCCGGGACAGGGTTTACCTGAAGCTTTCTTT. Protein sequence: CASSPGQGLPEAFF.

This chain links TRBV28 with TRBJ2-3; 11 bases agree with TRBD2. From germline, CDR1 is MDHEN and CDR2 SYDVKM. CDR3 length: 17 residues. Trimming removed 6 bases from V and 3 bases from J; junction bases left unmatched: 11. In DNA form, the CDR3 reads TGTGCCAGCAGCTCAATGCGACTAGCGGGAAGGACAGATACGCAGTATTTT. It specifies CASSSMRLAGRTDTQYF.

The V and J genes are TRBV27 and TRBJ2-1, with D tentatively TRBD2 (6 bases). The V gene's germline CDR1 is MNHEY and CDR2 SMNVEV (reference sequence). Trimming pared 0 bases from V and 7 bases from J, leaving 13 bases between. This CDR3 has 15 amino acids. The CDR3 is CASSLSGRPGNEQFF. The CDR3 nucleotides are TGTGCCAGCAGTTTATCAGGGAGGCCGGGGAATGAGCAGTTCTTC.

The chain recombines TRBV27 with TRBJ1-2; D not resolved. Trimming cost V 1 base and J 6 bases, with 9 bases left between them. CDR1 and CDR2 from the germline V gene are MNHEY and SMNVEV (reference sequence). The CDR3 runs 13 residues. The chain's CDR3 is CASSLWFGNGYTF. CDR3 coding DNA: TGTGCCAGCAGTTTATGGTTCGGGAATGGCTACACCTTC.

This chain links TRBV7-2 with TRBJ2-2; 14 bases agree with TRBD2. This CDR3 has 17 amino acids. Trimming removed 5 bases from V and 7 bases from J; junction bases left unmatched: 9. CDR1 is SGHTA, CDR2 FQGNSA, per germline. The CDR3 reads CASSTGLAGVRSGELFF. The DNA of the CDR3 is TGTGCCAGCAGCACGGGACTAGCGGGAGTTAGGAGCGGGGAGCTGTTTTTT.

The chain links TRBV18 to TRBJ2-1; 7 bases are a match to TRBD1. CDR3 size: 16 residues. Looked up from germline, CDR1 is KGHSH and CDR2 is LQKENI. The trim removed 6 bases at V and 2 bases at J, leaving 10 bases unmatched. The CDR3 loop reads CASSTEGANTYNEQFF. CDR3 sequence (DNA): TGTGCCAGCTCTACTGAGGGGGCGAACACCTACAATGAGCAGTTCTTC.

The CDR3 sequence: CASSPHFVNTTSGTQYF. Written as DNA, the CDR3 is TGTGCCAGCAGCCCCCATTTTGTCAACACAACGAGCGGGACCCAGTACTTC. The gene calls are TRBV6-7 and TRBJ2-5; D perhaps matches TRBD2 (5 bases). TRBV6-7 is an ORF, with its function uncertain. CDR3 size: 17 residues. Trimming pared 6 bases from V and 7 bases from J, leaving 27 bases between.

The V call is TRBV11-2, the J call TRBJ1-3; D may be TRBD1 (5 bases). This CDR3 spans 15 amino acids. Trimming shortened V by 1 base and J by 0 bases, and 7 bases separated the two germline ends. CDR1 and CDR2 from the germline V gene are SGHAT and FQNNGV. Written as DNA, the CDR3 is TGTGCCAGCAGCTTAGGGCAGGGCTCTGGAAACACCATATATTTT. Its translation is CASSLGQGSGNTIYF.

This clone has a single count. The chain is built from TRBV18 and TRBJ1-1, with 8 bases matching TRBD1. This CDR3 region has 19 residues. Germline loops: CDR1 KGHSH, CDR2 LQKENI. Germline trimming cut 0 bases from V and 0 bases from J; bases unmatched to any gene: 12. The CDR3 DNA reads TGTGCCAGCTCACCACCGGGGACCAGGGGGCTTACCATGAACACTGAAGCTTTCTTT. Its protein is CASSPPGTRGLTMNTEAFF.

This chain joins TRBV28 and TRBJ1-2; perhaps TRBD1 as D (5 bases). V was pared by 5 bases and J by 1 base, with 14 bases between. CDR1 and CDR2 (germline): MDHEN, SYDVKM. The CDR3 length is 15 residues. The CDR3 here is CASSPRRQRNYGYTF. As DNA, the CDR3 is TGTGCCAGCAGTCCCCGGAGACAGCGTAACTATGGCTACACCTTC.

The chain recombines TRBV5-6 with TRBJ1-1; perhaps TRBD1 as D (6 bases). The V end lost 1 base, the J end lost 5 bases, and 9 bases lay between the germline ends. The CDR3 is 13 amino acids. The germline CDR1 and CDR2 sequences are SGHDT and YYEEEE. The CDR3, as DNA: TGTGCCAGCAGCTTGCCAGGGGTAACTGAAGCTTTCTTT. This translates into CASSLPGVTEAFF.